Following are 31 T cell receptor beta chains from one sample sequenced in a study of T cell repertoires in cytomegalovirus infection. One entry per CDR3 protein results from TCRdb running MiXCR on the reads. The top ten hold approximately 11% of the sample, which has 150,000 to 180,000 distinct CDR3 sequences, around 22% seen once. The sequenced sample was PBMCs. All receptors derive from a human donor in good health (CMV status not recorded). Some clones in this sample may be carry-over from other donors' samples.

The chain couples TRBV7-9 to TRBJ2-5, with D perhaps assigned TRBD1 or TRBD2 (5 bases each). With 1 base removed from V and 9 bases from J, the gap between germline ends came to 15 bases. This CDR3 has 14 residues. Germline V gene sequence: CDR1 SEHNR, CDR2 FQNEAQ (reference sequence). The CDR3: CASSLVGTEEAQYF. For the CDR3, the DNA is TGTGCCAGCAGCTTAGTAGGGACCGAGGAGGCCCAGTACTTC.

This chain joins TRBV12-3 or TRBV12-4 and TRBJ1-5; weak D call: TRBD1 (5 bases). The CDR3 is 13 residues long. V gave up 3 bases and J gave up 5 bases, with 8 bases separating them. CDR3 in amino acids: CASSLTADQPQHF. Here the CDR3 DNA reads TGTGCCAGCAGTTTGACAGCCGATCAGCCCCAGCATTTT.

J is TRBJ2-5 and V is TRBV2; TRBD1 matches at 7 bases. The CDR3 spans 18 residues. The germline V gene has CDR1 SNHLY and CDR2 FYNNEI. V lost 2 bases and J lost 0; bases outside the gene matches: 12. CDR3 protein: CASSESFLRGPNQETQYF. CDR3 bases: TGTGCCAGCAGTGAAAGTTTTCTGAGGGGGCCGAACCAAGAGACCCAGTACTTC.

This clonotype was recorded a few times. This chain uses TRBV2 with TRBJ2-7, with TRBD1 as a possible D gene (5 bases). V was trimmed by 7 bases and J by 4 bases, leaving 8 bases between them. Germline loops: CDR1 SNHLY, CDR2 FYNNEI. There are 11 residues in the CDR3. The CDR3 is CASTDSYEQYF. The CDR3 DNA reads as TGTGCCAGCACCGACAGTTACGAGCAGTACTTC. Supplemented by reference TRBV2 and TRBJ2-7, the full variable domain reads EPEVTQTPSHQVTQMGQEVILRCVPISNHLYFYWYRQILGQKVEFLVSFYNNEISEKSEIFDDQFSVERPDGSNFTLKIRSTKLEDSAMYFCASTDSYEQYFGPGTRLTVT.

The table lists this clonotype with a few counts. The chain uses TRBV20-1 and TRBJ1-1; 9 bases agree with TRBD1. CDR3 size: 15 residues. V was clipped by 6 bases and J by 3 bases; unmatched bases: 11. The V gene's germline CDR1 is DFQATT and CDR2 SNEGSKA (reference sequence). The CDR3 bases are TGCAGTGCAAGGTCCCGGGACAGGGATTACACTGAAGCTTTCTTT. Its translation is CSARSRDRDYTEAFF.

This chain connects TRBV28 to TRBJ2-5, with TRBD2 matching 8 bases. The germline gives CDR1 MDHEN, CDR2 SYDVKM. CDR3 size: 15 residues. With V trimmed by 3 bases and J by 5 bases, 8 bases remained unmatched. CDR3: CASSFPAGGMETQYF. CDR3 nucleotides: TGTGCCAGCAGTTTTCCCGCGGGGGGCATGGAGACCCAGTACTTC.

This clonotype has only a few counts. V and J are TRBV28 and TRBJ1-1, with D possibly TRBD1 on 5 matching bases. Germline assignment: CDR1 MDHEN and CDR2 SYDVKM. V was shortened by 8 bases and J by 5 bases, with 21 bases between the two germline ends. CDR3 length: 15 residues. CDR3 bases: TGTGCCAGCTATCAGGACCGGGGGTCGAGGACTGAAGCTTTCTTT. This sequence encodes CASYQDRGSRTEAFF.

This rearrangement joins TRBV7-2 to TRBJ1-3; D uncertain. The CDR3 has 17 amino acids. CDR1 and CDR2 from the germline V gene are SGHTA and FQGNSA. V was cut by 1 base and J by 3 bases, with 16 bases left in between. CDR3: CASSLELTGFGGNTIYF. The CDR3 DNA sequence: TGTGCCAGCAGCTTAGAATTGACGGGGTTCGGTGGAAACACCATATATTTT.

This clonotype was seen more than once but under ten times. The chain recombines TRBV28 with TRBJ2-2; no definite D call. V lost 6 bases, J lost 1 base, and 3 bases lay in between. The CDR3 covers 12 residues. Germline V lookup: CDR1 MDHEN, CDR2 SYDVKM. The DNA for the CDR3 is TGTGCCAGCAGAGAGAACACCGGGGAGCTGTTTTTT. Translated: CASRENTGELFF.

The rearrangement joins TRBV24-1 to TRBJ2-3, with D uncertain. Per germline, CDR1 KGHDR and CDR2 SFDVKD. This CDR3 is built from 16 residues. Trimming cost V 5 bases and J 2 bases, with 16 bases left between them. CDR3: CATSGSSFPSTDTQYF. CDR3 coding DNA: TGTGCCACCAGTGGATCTTCATTTCCCTCCACAGATACGCAGTATTTT.

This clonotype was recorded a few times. The CDR3 loop reads CASNQPGLAASYEQYF. The CDR3 DNA is TGTGCCAGCAATCAGCCCGGACTAGCGGCATCCTACGAGCAGTACTTC. The genes are TRBV28 and TRBJ2-7; 10 bases fit TRBD2. In germline, CDR1 is MDHEN, CDR2 SYDVKM. Germline trimming cut 7 bases from V and 1 base from J; bases unmatched to any gene: 10. The CDR3 runs to 16 residues. The entire variable domain, with the rest obtained from reference TRBV28 and TRBJ2-7, is as follows: DVKVTQSSRYLVKRTGEKVFLECVQDMDHENMFWYRQDPGLGLRLIYFSYDVKMKEKGDIPEGYSVSREKKERFSLILESASTNQTSMYLCASNQPGLAASYEQYFGPGTRLTVT.

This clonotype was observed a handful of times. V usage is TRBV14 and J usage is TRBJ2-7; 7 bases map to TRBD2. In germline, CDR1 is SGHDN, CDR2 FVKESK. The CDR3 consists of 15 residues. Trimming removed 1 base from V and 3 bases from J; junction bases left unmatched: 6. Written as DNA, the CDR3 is TGTGCCAGCAGCCAAGGGGGAGGGGCCGGCTACGAGCAGTACTTC. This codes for CASSQGGGAGYEQYF.

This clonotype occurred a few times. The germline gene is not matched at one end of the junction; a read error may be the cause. The CDR3 here is CASRYSAGPYNEQFF. DNA for the CDR3: TGTGCCAGCAGGTACTCAGCGGGACCATACAATGAGCAGTTCTTC. The V call is TRBV6-5, the J call TRBJ2-1, with 7 positions matching TRBD2. The CDR3 covers 15 residues. The germline V gene encodes CDR1 MNHEY and CDR2 SVGAGI.

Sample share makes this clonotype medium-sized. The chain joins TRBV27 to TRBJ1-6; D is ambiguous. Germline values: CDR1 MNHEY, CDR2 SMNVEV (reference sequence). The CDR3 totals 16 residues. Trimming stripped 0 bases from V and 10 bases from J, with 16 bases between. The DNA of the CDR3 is TGTGCCAGCAGTTTATCCCGTGGCTGGGAAGGGTCACCCCTCCACTTT. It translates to CASSLSRGWEGSPLHF.

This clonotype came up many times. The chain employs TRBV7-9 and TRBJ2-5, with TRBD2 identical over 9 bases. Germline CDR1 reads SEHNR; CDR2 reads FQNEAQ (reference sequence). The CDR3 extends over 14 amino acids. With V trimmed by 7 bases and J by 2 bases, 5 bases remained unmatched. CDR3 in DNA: TGTGCCAGCAACGCGGGAGGGCCGCAAGAGACCCAGTACTTC. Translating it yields CASNAGGPQETQYF.

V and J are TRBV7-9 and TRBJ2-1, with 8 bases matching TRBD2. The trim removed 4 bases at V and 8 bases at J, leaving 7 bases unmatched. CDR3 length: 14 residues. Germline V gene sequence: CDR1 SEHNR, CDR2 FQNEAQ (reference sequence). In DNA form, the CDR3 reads TGTGCCAGCAGCTCTGCCGGGGGGGCACATGAGCAGTTCTTC. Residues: CASSSAGGAHEQFF.

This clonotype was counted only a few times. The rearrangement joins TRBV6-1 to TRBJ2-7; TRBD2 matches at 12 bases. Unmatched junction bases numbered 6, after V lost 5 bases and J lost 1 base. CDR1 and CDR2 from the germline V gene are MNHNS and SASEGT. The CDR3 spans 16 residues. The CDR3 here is CASSFGTSGRSYEQYF. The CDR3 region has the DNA TGTGCCAGCAGTTTTGGGACTAGCGGGCGTTCCTACGAGCAGTACTTC.

CDR3: CASSQAGPYTQYF. CDR3 nucleotides: TGTGCCAGCAGCCAAGCAGGACCGTATACGCAGTATTTT. This chain connects TRBV14 to TRBJ2-3; D ambiguous. V was trimmed by 1 base and J by 7 bases, leaving 9 bases between them. The CDR3 spans 13 residues. Germline assignment: CDR1 SGHDN and CDR2 FVKESK.

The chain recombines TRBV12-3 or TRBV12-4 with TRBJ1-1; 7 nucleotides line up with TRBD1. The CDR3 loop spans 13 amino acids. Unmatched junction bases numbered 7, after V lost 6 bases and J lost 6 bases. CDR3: CASRIDRVPEAFF. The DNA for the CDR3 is TGTGCCAGCAGGATCGACAGGGTCCCTGAAGCTTTCTTT.

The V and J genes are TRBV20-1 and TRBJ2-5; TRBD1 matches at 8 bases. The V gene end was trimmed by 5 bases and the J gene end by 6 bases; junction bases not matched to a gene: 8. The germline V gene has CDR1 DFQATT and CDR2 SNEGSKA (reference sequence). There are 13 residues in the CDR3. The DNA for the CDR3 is TGCAGTGCTGTCTGGACAGGGCAACAGACCCAGTACTTC. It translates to CSAVWTGQQTQYF.

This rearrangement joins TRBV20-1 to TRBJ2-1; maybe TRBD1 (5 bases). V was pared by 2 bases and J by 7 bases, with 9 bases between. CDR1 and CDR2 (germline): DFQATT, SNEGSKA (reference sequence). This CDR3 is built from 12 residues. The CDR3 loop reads CSARIRGNEQFF. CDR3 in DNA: TGCAGTGCTAGAATTAGGGGAAATGAGCAGTTCTTC.

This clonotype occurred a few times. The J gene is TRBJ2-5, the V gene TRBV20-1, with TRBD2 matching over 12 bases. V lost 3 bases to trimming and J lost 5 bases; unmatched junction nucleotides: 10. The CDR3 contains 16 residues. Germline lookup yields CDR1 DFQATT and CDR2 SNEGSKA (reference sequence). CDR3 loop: CSARDSSGGASETQYF. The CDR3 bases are TGCAGTGCTAGGGACTCTAGCGGGGGGGCCTCGGAGACCCAGTACTTC.

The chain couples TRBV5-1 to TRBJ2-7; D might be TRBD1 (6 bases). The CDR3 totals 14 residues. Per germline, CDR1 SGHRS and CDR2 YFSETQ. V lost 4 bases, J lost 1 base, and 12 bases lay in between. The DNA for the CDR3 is TGCGCCAGCAGCGCATCGACAGGATCCTACGAGCAGTACTTC. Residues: CASSASTGSYEQYF.

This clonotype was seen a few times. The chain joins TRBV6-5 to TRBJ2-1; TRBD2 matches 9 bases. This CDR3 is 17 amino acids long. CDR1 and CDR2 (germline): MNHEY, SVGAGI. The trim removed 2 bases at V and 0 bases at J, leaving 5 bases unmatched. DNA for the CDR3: TGTGCCAGCAGTTACGGGCGGGGGGGTAGCTCCTACAATGAGCAGTTCTTC. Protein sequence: CASSYGRGGSSYNEQFF.

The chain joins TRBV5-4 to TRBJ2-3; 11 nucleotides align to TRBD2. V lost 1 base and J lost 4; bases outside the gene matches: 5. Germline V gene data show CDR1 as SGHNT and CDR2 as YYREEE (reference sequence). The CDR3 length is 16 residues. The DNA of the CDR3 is TGTGCCAGCAGCTTGTTTCTAGCGGGGGGCCCAGATACGCAGTATTTT. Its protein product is CASSLFLAGGPDTQYF.

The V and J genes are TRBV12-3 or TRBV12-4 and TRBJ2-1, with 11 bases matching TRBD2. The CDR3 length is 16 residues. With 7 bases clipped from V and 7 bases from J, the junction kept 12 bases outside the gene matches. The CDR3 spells CASTPGTSGYYNEQFF. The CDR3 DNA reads TGTGCCAGCACCCCCGGGACTAGCGGTTACTATAATGAGCAGTTCTTC.

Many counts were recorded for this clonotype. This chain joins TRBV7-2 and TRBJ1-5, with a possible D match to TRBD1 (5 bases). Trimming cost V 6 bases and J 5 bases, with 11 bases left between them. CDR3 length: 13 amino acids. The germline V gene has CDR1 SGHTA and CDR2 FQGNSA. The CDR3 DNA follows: TGTGCCAGCAGTTTCAGGGTCTATCAGCCCCAGCATTTT. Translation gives CASSFRVYQPQHF.

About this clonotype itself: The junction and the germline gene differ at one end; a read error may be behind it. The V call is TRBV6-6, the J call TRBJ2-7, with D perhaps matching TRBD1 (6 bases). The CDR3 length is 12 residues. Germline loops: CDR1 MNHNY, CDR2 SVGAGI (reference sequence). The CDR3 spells CVSNPTGNEQYF. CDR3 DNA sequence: TGTGTCAGCAATCCGACAGGAAACGAGCAGTACTTC.

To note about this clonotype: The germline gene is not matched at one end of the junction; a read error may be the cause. Here the CDR3 DNA reads TGCAGTGCTAGAGTCGGGAACGAAAACACCATATTTTTT. Translated, it gives CSARVGNENTIFF. The rearrangement joins TRBV20-1 to TRBJ1-3; D is ambiguous. The germline V gene has CDR1 DFQATT and CDR2 SNEGSKA (reference sequence). There are 13 residues in the CDR3.

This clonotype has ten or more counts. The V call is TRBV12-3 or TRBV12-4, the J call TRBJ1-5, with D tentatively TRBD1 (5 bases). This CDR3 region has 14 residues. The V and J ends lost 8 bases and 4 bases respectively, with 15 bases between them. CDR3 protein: CASGEGQINQPQHF. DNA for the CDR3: TGTGCCAGCGGAGAGGGGCAGATTAATCAGCCCCAGCATTTT.

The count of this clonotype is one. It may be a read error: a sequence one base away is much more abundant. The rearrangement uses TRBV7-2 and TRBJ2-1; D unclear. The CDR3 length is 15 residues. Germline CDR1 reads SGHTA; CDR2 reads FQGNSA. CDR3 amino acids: CASSPDARSYKEQFF. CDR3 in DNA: TGTGCCAGCAGTCCTGACGCCCGATCCTACAAGGAGCAGTTCTTC.